This is a list of T cell receptor beta chains from one sample in a study of T cells after yellow fever vaccination. TCRdb re-derived calls from the 5' RACE reads in MiXCR, one entry per CDR3 protein. The sample holds hundreds of thousands of distinct CDR3 sequences, about 12% seen once. The sample consisted of PBMCs, taken on the day of the yellow fever booster vaccination. The receptors shown here come from a man aged 25-45 years who received the YFV17D yellow fever vaccine. The CDR3 runs from the conserved cysteine through the conserved F or W. The size field is filled for only some rows; it gives once, few, many or a size class.

v_gene: TRBV25-1; abundance: .; j_gene: TRBJ1-2; CDR3aa: CASRTPAGYTF
v_gene: TRBV5-1; abundance: many; j_gene: TRBJ2-1; CDR3aa: CASSLAPANEQFF
v_gene: TRBV15; abundance: few; j_gene: TRBJ2-1; CDR3aa: CATSRGAPRSNNEQFF
v_gene: TRBV30; abundance: .; j_gene: TRBJ2-1; CDR3aa: CAWSGSSGRGYYNEQFF
v_gene: TRBV21-1; abundance: .; j_gene: TRBJ2-7; CDR3aa: CASSKLGRDLKEQYF
v_gene: TRBV10-3; abundance: .; j_gene: TRBJ2-7; CDR3aa: CAISELPTSREQYF
v_gene: TRBV3-1; abundance: .; j_gene: TRBJ1-1; CDR3aa: CASSQAPYTEAFF
v_gene: TRBV7-2; abundance: few; j_gene: TRBJ2-2; CDR3aa: CASSLALVSRGELFF
v_gene: TRBV5-1; abundance: .; j_gene: TRBJ2-7; CDR3aa: CASSPGSGGHEQYF
v_gene: TRBV7-2; abundance: few; j_gene: TRBJ1-5; CDR3aa: CASSRTGDSLYQPQHF
v_gene: TRBV12-3/TRBV12-4; abundance: many; j_gene: TRBJ2-2; CDR3aa: CASTLGMGGGELFF
v_gene: TRBV4-3; abundance: .; j_gene: TRBJ2-1; CDR3aa: CASSPTGTSGRRGLGEQFF
v_gene: TRBV2; abundance: .; j_gene: TRBJ2-1; CDR3aa: CASSGTSGRALGEQFF
v_gene: TRBV20-1; abundance: few; j_gene: TRBJ2-3; CDR3aa: CSAHTGTSGSDTQYF
v_gene: TRBV7-8; abundance: few; j_gene: TRBJ2-2; CDR3aa: CASSLYGDTGELFF
v_gene: TRBV5-1; abundance: many; j_gene: TRBJ1-1; CDR3aa: CASSLDWDTEAFF
v_gene: TRBV5-1; abundance: .; j_gene: TRBJ2-5; CDR3aa: CASSLELVETQYF
v_gene: TRBV4-3; abundance: few; j_gene: TRBJ1-5; CDR3aa: CASSQVEGQPQHF
v_gene: TRBV3-1; abundance: few; j_gene: TRBJ2-7; CDR3aa: CASSQGLAEKYEQYF
v_gene: TRBV11-2; abundance: few; j_gene: TRBJ1-1; CDR3aa: CASSLDGARTPEAFF
v_gene: TRBV10-3; abundance: .; j_gene: TRBJ2-3; CDR3aa: CAIRGTGTPTDTQYF
v_gene: TRBV5-1; abundance: few; j_gene: TRBJ1-3; CDR3aa: CASSHGGTGVTQWNTIYF
v_gene: TRBV30; abundance: .; j_gene: TRBJ2-1; CDR3aa: CAVSGGGAPLIIEQFF
v_gene: TRBV28; abundance: .; j_gene: TRBJ2-1; CDR3aa: CASTLGGTLHNEQFF
v_gene: TRBV9; abundance: .; j_gene: TRBJ2-6; CDR3aa: CASGDSSGANVLTF
v_gene: TRBV9; abundance: .; j_gene: TRBJ1-5; CDR3aa: CASSVDGQGNRPQHF
v_gene: TRBV12-3/TRBV12-4; abundance: few; j_gene: TRBJ2-3; CDR3aa: CASSFPASTDTQYF
v_gene: TRBV27; abundance: few; j_gene: TRBJ2-1; CDR3aa: CASSPGRGPAYNEQFF
v_gene: TRBV6-5; abundance: many; j_gene: TRBJ2-1; CDR3aa: CASSYSEREGLEKFDEQFF
v_gene: TRBV29-1; abundance: few; j_gene: TRBJ1-5; CDR3aa: CSVATGVGEPQHF
v_gene: TRBV7-2; abundance: once; j_gene: TRBJ2-1; CDR3aa: CASSSWEGFYNEQFF
v_gene: TRBV5-1; abundance: many; j_gene: TRBJ2-3; CDR3aa: CASSAGQGTDTQYF
v_gene: TRBV5-5; abundance: .; j_gene: TRBJ1-5; CDR3aa: CASSPGWPSQPQHF
v_gene: TRBV5-1; abundance: few; j_gene: TRBJ1-2; CDR3aa: CASSLGTASYGYTF
v_gene: TRBV7-9; abundance: few; j_gene: TRBJ1-6; CDR3aa: CASTRGGTDNSPLHF
v_gene: TRBV4-3; abundance: few; j_gene: TRBJ2-1; CDR3aa: CASSPLAGGTYNEQFF
v_gene: TRBV28; abundance: .; j_gene: TRBJ2-1; CDR3aa: CASSRTGHYNEQFF
v_gene: TRBV3-1; abundance: few; j_gene: TRBJ2-7; CDR3aa: CASSQTGRPYEQYF
v_gene: TRBV18; abundance: few; j_gene: TRBJ1-1; CDR3aa: CASSRVRDTEAFF
v_gene: TRBV7-3; abundance: few; j_gene: TRBJ2-7; CDR3aa: CASSPGQGIGEQYF
v_gene: TRBV6-2/TRBV6-3; abundance: many; j_gene: TRBJ2-1; CDR3aa: CASKGNKLYNEQFF
v_gene: TRBV6-1; abundance: few; j_gene: TRBJ2-1; CDR3aa: CASNRVSYNEQFF
v_gene: TRBV30; abundance: once; j_gene: TRBJ2-1; CDR3aa: CAWSVSRQGWSEQFF
v_gene: TRBV4-3; abundance: .; j_gene: TRBJ2-2; CDR3aa: CASSQDSQGARTGELFF